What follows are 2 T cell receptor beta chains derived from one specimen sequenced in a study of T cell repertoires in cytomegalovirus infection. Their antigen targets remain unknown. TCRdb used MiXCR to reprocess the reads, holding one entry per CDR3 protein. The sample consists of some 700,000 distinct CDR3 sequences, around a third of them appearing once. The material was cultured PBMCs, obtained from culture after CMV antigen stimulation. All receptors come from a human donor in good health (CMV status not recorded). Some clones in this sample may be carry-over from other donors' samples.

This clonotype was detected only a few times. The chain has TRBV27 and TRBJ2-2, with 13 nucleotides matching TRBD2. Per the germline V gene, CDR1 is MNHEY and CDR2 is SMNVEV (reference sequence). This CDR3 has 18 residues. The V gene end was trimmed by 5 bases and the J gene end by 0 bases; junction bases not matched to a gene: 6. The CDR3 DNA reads TGTGCCAGCAGTCGACTAGCGGGGGGCAGAGCGAACACCGGGGAGCTGTTTTTT. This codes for CASSRLAGGRANTGELFF.

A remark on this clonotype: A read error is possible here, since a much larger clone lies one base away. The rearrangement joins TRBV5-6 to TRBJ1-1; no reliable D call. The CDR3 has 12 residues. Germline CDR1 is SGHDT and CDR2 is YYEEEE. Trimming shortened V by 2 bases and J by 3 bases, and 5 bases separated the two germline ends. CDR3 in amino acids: CASSFTDTEAFF. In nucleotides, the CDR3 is TGTGCCAGCAGCTTCACGGACACTGAAGCTTTCTTT.